The 15 T cell receptor beta chains below come from one sample, sequenced in a study of blood T cell repertoires in COVID-19 (dated by TCRdb to the early 2020s). Receptor amplification or capture employed the immunoSEQ multiplex PCR assay. The table was pulled from immuneACCESS by TCRdb, which kept in-frame rearrangements only. Such tables lose some clones; where checked, under half of the loss comes from unresolved V genes, and the rest has no known cause. The sample table lists around 280,000 clones, approximately 86% of them with a count of one. Clones ranked in the top ten supply 1% to 1.5% of the sample. Sequencing used peripheral blood. The source of these receptors is a man in his 70s with acute or convalescent COVID-19.

There are many counts of this clone. The chain has TRBV19 and TRBJ1-2; D is possibly TRBD1 (5 bases). The CDR3 is 15 residues long. The V end was cut by 4 bases, the J end by 7 bases, with 19 bases between. Germline assignment: CDR1 LNHDA and CDR2 SQIVND (reference sequence). The CDR3: CASSTVASRVGGYTF. The CDR3 DNA is TGTGCCAGTAGTACGGTCGCTTCCAGGGTCGGTGGCTACACCTTC. The complete variable domain, with remaining parts taken from reference TRBV19 and TRBJ1-2, reads DGGITQSPKYLFRKEGQNVTLSCEQNLNHDAMYWYRQDPGQGLRLIYYSQIVNDFQKGDIAEGYSVSREKKESFPLTVTSAQKNPTAFYLCASSTVASRVGGYTFGSGTRLTVV.

This chain links TRBV18 with TRBJ2-2; no definite D call. Germline V CDR1 and CDR2: KGHSH, LQKENI. V dropped 2 bases and J dropped 0 bases, with 10 bases sitting between them. The CDR3 length is 16 residues. The DNA of the CDR3 is TGTGCCAGCTCACCAACTTATGATACGAACACCGGGGAGCTGTTTTTT. Protein product: CASSPTYDTNTGELFF.

This clone showed up just once. J is TRBJ2-5 and V is TRBV7-2; 10 bases are a match to TRBD2. The CDR3 loop spans 15 amino acids. V was clipped by 5 bases and J by 3 bases; unmatched bases: 6. CDR1 SGHTA and CDR2 FQGNSA come from the germline V gene. In nucleotides, the CDR3 is TGTGCCAGCAGCCCACCGGGACTAGCGAAAGAGACCCAGTACTTC. This sequence encodes CASSPPGLAKETQYF.

This clone was seen a single time. The gene calls are TRBV6-2 or TRBV6-3 and TRBJ1-1; the D is unclear. Germline CDR1 is MNHEY and CDR2 is SVGEGT. The germline V and J ends were trimmed by 5 bases and 2 bases, with 12 bases remaining between them. The CDR3 runs to 14 residues. CDR3 amino acids: CASSVGIFNTEAFF. Here the CDR3 DNA reads TGTGCCAGCAGTGTCGGGATTTTTAACACTGAAGCTTTCTTT.

This rearrangement joins TRBV24-1 to TRBJ2-5; 9 positions agree with TRBD1. The CDR3 is made up of 15 amino acids. The germline V gene has CDR1 KGHDR and CDR2 SFDVKD. V was clipped by 0 bases and J by 5 bases; unmatched bases: 3. CDR3 amino acids: CATSDLGQGRETQYF. CDR3 coding DNA: TGTGCCACCAGTGATTTGGGACAGGGGAGGGAGACCCAGTACTTC.

The chain joins TRBV6-2 or TRBV6-3 to TRBJ2-3; D might be TRBD1 (6 bases). This CDR3 has 17 amino acids. In germline, CDR1 is MNHEY, CDR2 SVGEGT. Trimming took 5 bases from V and 0 from J, leaving 18 bases between them. CDR3 amino acids: CASSGAVGTTSTDTQYF. As DNA, the CDR3 is TGTGCCAGCAGTGGGGCTGTGGGGACAACAAGCACAGATACGCAGTATTTT.

V and J are TRBV5-1 and TRBJ2-4, with 7 bases identical to TRBD1. J was trimmed by 3 bases and V by 3 bases; bases with no gene match: 6. This CDR3 spans 15 amino acids. CDR1 and CDR2 (germline): SGHRS, YFSETQ. The CDR3 loop is CASSSYGQVKNIQYF. The CDR3 DNA reads as TGCGCCAGCAGCTCATATGGACAGGTCAAAAACATTCAGTACTTC. Drawing the rest from reference TRBV5-1 and TRBJ2-4, the complete variable domain is KAGVTQTPRYLIKTRGQQVTLSCSPISGHRSVSWYQQTPGQGLQFLFEYFSETQRNKGNFPGRFSGRQFSNSRSEMNVSTLELGDSALYLCASSSYGQVKNIQYFGAGTRLSVL.

The chain employs TRBV11-3 and TRBJ2-1, with 8 bases fitting TRBD2. The CDR3 is made up of 13 amino acids. Germline lookup yields CDR1 SGHNT and CDR2 YENEEA. V trimming: 5 bases; J trimming: 8 bases; junction bases outside the gene matches: 5. CDR3: CASSVVAGHEQFF. CDR3 nucleotides: TGTGCCAGCAGCGTAGTAGCGGGGCATGAGCAGTTCTTC.

In DNA, the CDR3 is TGTGCCAGCAGCCAAGTGACTTACTATGGCTACACCTTC. Residues: CASSQVTYYGYTF. The chain has TRBV3-1 (or the pseudogene TRBV3-2) and TRBJ1-2, with D hard to call. Germline CDR1 reads LGHDT; CDR2 reads YNNKEL (reference sequence). The length of the CDR3 is 13 residues. The V end lost 1 base, the J end lost 3 bases, and 6 bases lay between the germline ends.

This clone has just a few counts. The chain employs TRBV5-1 and TRBJ1-6; a possible D gene is TRBD1 (5 bases). This CDR3 is 15 amino acids long. Germline V lookup: CDR1 SGHRS, CDR2 YFSETQ. With 0 bases removed from V and 8 bases from J, the gap between germline ends came to 12 bases. CDR3 protein: CASSLADSFDSPLHF. CDR3 sequence (DNA): TGCGCCAGCAGCTTGGCCGACAGCTTCGATTCACCCCTCCACTTT.

The chain has TRBV15 and TRBJ1-1; 7 bases are a match to TRBD1. With 4 bases clipped from V and 6 bases from J, the junction kept 5 bases outside the gene matches. The CDR3 spans 13 residues. Per the germline V gene, CDR1 is LNHNV and CDR2 is YYDKDF (reference sequence). The DNA of the CDR3 is TGTGCCACCAGCAAAAACAGGGGAGCTGAAGCTTTCTTT. Translated: CATSKNRGAEAFF.

The chain uses TRBV6-4 and TRBJ2-2, with 10 bases matching TRBD1. The V segment lost 6 bases and the J segment 3 bases; nucleotides outside the gene matches: 7. This CDR3 is built from 16 residues. CDR1 is MRHNA, CDR2 SNTAGT, per germline. CDR3 bases: TGTGCCAGCAGCCCGGGACAGGGGTCGGACACCGGGGAGCTGTTTTTT. Amino acids: CASSPGQGSDTGELFF.

The CDR3 spells CSVEDGRGGSYNEQFF. In DNA, the CDR3 is TGCAGCGTTGAAGATGGAAGGGGGGGCTCCTACAATGAGCAGTTCTTC. The rearrangement uses TRBV29-1 and TRBJ2-1; a possible D gene is TRBD2 (7 bases). The germline gives CDR1 SQVTM, CDR2 ANQGSEA. The CDR3 covers 16 residues. V was clipped by 0 bases and J by 0 bases, with 12 bases between them.

V and J are TRBV5-6 and TRBJ1-2, with 7 bases identical to TRBD1. CDR1 is SGHDT and CDR2 is YYEEEE in the germline V gene. Germline trimming cut 4 bases from V and 6 bases from J; bases unmatched to any gene: 6. The CDR3 totals 13 residues. The CDR3 DNA is TGTGCCAGCAGCGTAAGGGGGCGGAATGGCTACACCTTC. Residues: CASSVRGRNGYTF.

This clone came up a few times. The rearrangement uses TRBV7-2 and TRBJ1-6, with unresolved D. V lost 2 bases and J 9 bases, leaving 8 bases between the germline ends. This CDR3 is built from 13 residues. CDR1 SGHTA and CDR2 FQGNSA come from the germline V gene. Here the CDR3 DNA reads TGTGCCAGCAGCTTATCGGGTGTTTCACCCCTCCACTTT. This translates into CASSLSGVSPLHF. Filled out from reference TRBV7-2 and TRBJ1-6, the complete variable domain reads GAGVSQSPSNKVTEKGKDVELRCDPISGHTALYWYRQSLGQGLEFLIYFQGNSAPDKSGLPSDRFSAERTGGSVSTLTIQRTQQEDSAVYLCASSLSGVSPLHFGNGTRLTVT.